Listed below are T cell receptor beta chains from one sample, sequenced in a study of monozygotic twins with inflammatory bowel disease. With the 5' RACE reads reprocessed, TCRdb shows one record per CDR3 protein and no DNA. This specimen shows about 140,000 distinct CDR3 sequences; the ten leading clones hold more than 0.95%. The sequenced sample was blood. These receptors came from a human donor with ulcerative colitis or Crohn's disease, or a healthy co-twin of an affected twin (not recorded which). Each CDR3 is given with its conserved first and last residue.

J gene	V gene	CDR3 protein
TRBJ2-7	TRBV7-6	CASSLAPSPSYEQYF
TRBJ2-1	TRBV20-1	CSAKIANPVNEQFF
TRBJ2-5	TRBV6-5	CASSSPEWTQYF
TRBJ2-2	TRBV7-2	CATDLGTGNTGELFF
TRBJ2-5	TRBV20-1	CRVPFGGETQYF
TRBJ2-1	TRBV5-6	CASSRTVTSSYNEQFF
TRBJ2-5	TRBV29-1	CSVEGGGQETQYF
TRBJ2-5	TRBV12-5	CASGLEEAVQYF
TRBJ2-3	TRBV5-1	CASSLGAGVETDTQYF
TRBJ2-1	TRBV20-1	CSASDLGDEQFF
TRBJ2-3	TRBV10-3	CAISESYTDTQYF
TRBJ2-2	TRBV7-2	CASSLGRNPPNPGQNTGELFF
TRBJ2-4	TRBV18	CASSPTSGLDIQYF
TRBJ2-7	TRBV6-1	CASRAGDRGTFYEQYF
TRBJ2-3	TRBV7-2	CASSGPGGLDTQYF
TRBJ1-1	TRBV15	CATSREGVAEAFF
TRBJ1-5	TRBV28	CASSTTGNQHF
TRBJ2-5	TRBV12-3/TRBV12-4	CASSFLETQYF
TRBJ2-1	TRBV19	CASSIPILEPGAYNEQFF
TRBJ1-6	TRBV27	CASSLTGQGRSPLHF
TRBJ1-1	TRBV9	CASSQDSWATEAFF